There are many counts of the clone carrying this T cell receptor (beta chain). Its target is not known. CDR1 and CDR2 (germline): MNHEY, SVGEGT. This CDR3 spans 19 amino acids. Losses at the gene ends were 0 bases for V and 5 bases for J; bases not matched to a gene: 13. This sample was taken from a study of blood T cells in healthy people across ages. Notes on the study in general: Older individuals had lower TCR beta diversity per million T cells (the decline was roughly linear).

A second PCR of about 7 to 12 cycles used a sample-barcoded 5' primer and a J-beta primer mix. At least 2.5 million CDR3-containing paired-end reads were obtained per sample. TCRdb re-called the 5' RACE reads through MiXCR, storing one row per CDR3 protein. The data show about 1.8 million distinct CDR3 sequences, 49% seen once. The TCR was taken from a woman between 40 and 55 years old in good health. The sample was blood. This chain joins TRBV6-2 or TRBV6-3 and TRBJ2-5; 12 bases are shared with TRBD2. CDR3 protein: CASSYSLASGGVGLETQYF. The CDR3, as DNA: TGTGCCAGCAGTTACTCCCTCGCTAGCGGGGGGGTCGGGTTGGAGACCCAGTACTTC.